The TCR beta chain under discussion was sequenced for a study of T-cell memory formation after mild COVID-19. The 5'RACE method, run with constant-segment primers, produced TCR alpha and TCR beta cDNA libraries (carrying sample barcodes and UMIs). TCRdb recomputed calls from the 5' RACE reads with MiXCR, one row per CDR3 protein. The sample has some 340,000 distinct CDR3 sequences, under 15% seen once; the top ten hold around 21%. This clonotype was detected ten times or more. The CDR3 spans 13 residues. The V gene's germline CDR1 is SQVTM and CDR2 ANQGSEA. V lost 7 bases, J lost 5 bases, and 17 bases lay in between.

The material sequenced was PBMCs or a T cell subset sorted from them (not recorded which). This clonotype originated in a man aged 18 to 35 who had mild COVID-19 (a few samples of this study predate the infection). Cell type and time point are not known. The genes are TRBV29-1 and TRBJ1-2; D not certain. The CDR3 sequence: CSDREGALYGYTF. The CDR3 DNA reads TGCAGCGACCGAGAAGGAGCCCTATATGGCTACACCTTC.